This T cell receptor beta chain was sequenced during a study of T-cell reconstitution after alpha-beta-depleted transplantation in children. Per the germline V gene, CDR1 is SGHTA and CDR2 is FQGTGA. CDR3 length equals 14 residues. Trimming left V 6 bases short and J 8 bases short, with 19 bases between. Unique molecular identifiers tagged the TCRbeta library. TCRdb recomputed calls from the PCR reads with MiXCR, one row per CDR3 protein. The repertoire holds about 610,000 distinct CDR3 sequences, with 10% as singletons. This sequence originates from a human donor who donated a stem cell graft to a child with acute myeloid leukemia. This sample comprised PBMCs from the stem cell graft donor, obtained from the stem cell graft. The chain joins TRBV7-3 to TRBJ1-2, with D unresolved. CDR3 nucleotide sequence: TGTGCCAGCAGTTTAGGCGCCCTGGGAGAGGGCTACACCTTC. Residues: CASSLGALGEGYTF. Combining the CDR3 with reference TRBV7-3 and TRBJ1-2 gives the whole variable domain GAGVSQTPSNKVTEKGKYVELRCDPISGHTALYWYRQSLGQGPEFLIYFQGTGAADDSGLPNDRFFAVRPEGSVSTLKIQRTERGDSAVYLCASSLGALGEGYTFGSGTRLTVV.